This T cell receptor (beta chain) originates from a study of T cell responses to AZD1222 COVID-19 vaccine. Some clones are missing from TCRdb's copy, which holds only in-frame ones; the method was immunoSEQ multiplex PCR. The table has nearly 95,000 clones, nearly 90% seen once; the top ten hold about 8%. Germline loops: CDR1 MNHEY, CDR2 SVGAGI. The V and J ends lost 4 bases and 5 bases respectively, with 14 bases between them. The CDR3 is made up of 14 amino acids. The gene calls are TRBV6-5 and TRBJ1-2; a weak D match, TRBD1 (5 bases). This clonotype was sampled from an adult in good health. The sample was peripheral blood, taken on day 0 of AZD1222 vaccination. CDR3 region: CASSFLRGEYGYTF. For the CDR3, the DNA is TGTGCCAGCAGTTTCCTCCGGGGGGAGTATGGCTACACCTTC.